A selection of T cell receptor beta chains follows, all from one sample in a study of T cell responses to AZD1222 COVID-19 vaccine. Here immunoSEQ multiplex PCR was the method, and the copy in TCRdb shows in-frame clones only, minus some. The table records 100,000 to 150,000 clones, over 75% of them present only once. Source: peripheral blood, taken on day 0 of AZD1222 vaccination. The receptors shown here come from an adult in good health. CDR3s include the opening cysteine and the closing phenylalanine or tryptophan. A D gene is named only where the DNA matches it firmly. Expanded clones are given a class, and other clones once, few, many or no size at all.

d_gene: NA
v_gene: TRBV7-2
j_gene: TRBJ2-7
abundance: NA
CDR3aa: CASSLDRGYYEQYF
CDR3nt: TGTGCCAGCAGCTTAGATCGGGGGTACTACGAGCAGTACTTC

d_gene: NA
v_gene: TRBV12-3/TRBV12-4
j_gene: TRBJ2-7
abundance: NA
CDR3aa: CASSALTPYEQYF
CDR3nt: TGTGCCAGCAGTGCGTTGACCCCCTACGAGCAGTACTTC

d_gene: TRBD1
v_gene: TRBV25-1
j_gene: TRBJ1-4
abundance: NA
CDR3aa: CASSDSPGQGGAGEKLFF
CDR3nt: TGTGCCAGCAGTGATTCCCCGGGACAGGGGGGCGCAGGAGAAAAACTGTTTTTT

d_gene: TRBD1
v_gene: TRBV5-5
j_gene: TRBJ1-2
abundance: NA
CDR3aa: CASSGEGAGYGYTF
CDR3nt: TGTGCCAGCAGCGGCGAGGGGGCGGGCTATGGCTACACCTTC

d_gene: NA
v_gene: TRBV28
j_gene: TRBJ2-7
abundance: NA
CDR3aa: CASSSTNDEQYF
CDR3nt: TGTGCCAGCAGTTCCACTAATGACGAGCAGTACTTC

d_gene: NA
v_gene: TRBV20-1
j_gene: TRBJ2-5
abundance: NA
CDR3aa: CSASQETQYF
CDR3nt: TGCAGTGCTTCCCAAGAGACCCAGTACTTC

d_gene: TRBD1
v_gene: TRBV7-9
j_gene: TRBJ1-2
abundance: once
CDR3aa: CASSWTGGTGGYTF
CDR3nt: TGTGCCAGCAGCTGGACAGGGGGTACAGGTGGCTACACCTTC

d_gene: NA
v_gene: TRBV7-9
j_gene: TRBJ2-1
abundance: NA
CDR3aa: CASSSTRPSLEQFF
CDR3nt: TGTGCCAGCAGCTCCACCCGCCCTAGTCTTGAGCAGTTCTTC

d_gene: TRBD1
v_gene: TRBV28
j_gene: TRBJ2-7
abundance: NA
CDR3aa: CASSSTGQGAHEQYF
CDR3nt: TGTGCCAGCAGCAGTACCGGACAGGGCGCCCACGAGCAGTACTTC

d_gene: NA
v_gene: TRBV6-5
j_gene: TRBJ2-5
abundance: NA
CDR3aa: CASSSTTRTQYF
CDR3nt: TGTGCCAGCAGTTCCACGACCCGGACCCAGTACTTC

d_gene: NA
v_gene: TRBV18
j_gene: TRBJ1-3
abundance: NA
CDR3aa: CASSPPVGSGNTIYF
CDR3nt: TGTGCCAGCTCCCCCCCGGTTGGCTCTGGAAACACCATATATTTT

d_gene: NA
v_gene: TRBV20-1
j_gene: TRBJ2-1
abundance: NA
CDR3aa: CSASGADGRLDEQFF
CDR3nt: TGCAGTGCTAGTGGGGCGGATGGGAGGCTCGATGAGCAGTTCTTC

d_gene: TRBD1
v_gene: TRBV29-1
j_gene: TRBJ1-2
abundance: NA
CDR3aa: CSVKDRGLYGYTF
CDR3nt: TGCAGCGTAAAAGACAGGGGGTTATATGGCTACACCTTC

d_gene: TRBD1
v_gene: TRBV7-2
j_gene: TRBJ1-6
abundance: once
CDR3aa: CASSKLGAGGSPLHF
CDR3nt: TGTGCCAGCAGCAAATTAGGGGCAGGGGGTTCACCCCTCCACTTT

d_gene: TRBD1
v_gene: TRBV2
j_gene: TRBJ2-7
abundance: NA
CDR3aa: CASTRQGSSYEQYF
CDR3nt: TGTGCCAGCACCCGACAGGGGAGTTCCTACGAGCAGTACTTC

d_gene: NA
v_gene: TRBV28
j_gene: TRBJ2-1
abundance: NA
CDR3aa: CASISPRNNEQFF
CDR3nt: TGTGCCAGCATTAGTCCGAGAAACAATGAGCAGTTCTTC

d_gene: NA
v_gene: TRBV7-3
j_gene: TRBJ1-2
abundance: NA
CDR3aa: CASSLGQNYGYTF
CDR3nt: TGTGCCAGCAGCTTAGGGCAGAACTATGGCTACACCTTC

d_gene: NA
v_gene: TRBV29-1
j_gene: TRBJ1-4
abundance: NA
CDR3aa: CSAQATNEKLFF
CDR3nt: TGCAGCGCCCAGGCAACTAATGAAAAACTGTTTTTT

d_gene: NA
v_gene: TRBV2
j_gene: TRBJ2-6
abundance: NA
CDR3aa: CASSDGGRAGANVLTF
CDR3nt: TGTGCCAGCAGTGACGGGGGTAGGGCCGGGGCCAACGTCCTGACTTTC

d_gene: NA
v_gene: TRBV6-5
j_gene: TRBJ2-1
abundance: NA
CDR3aa: CASSRDAYNEQFF
CDR3nt: TGTGCCAGCAGCCGGGACGCCTACAATGAGCAGTTCTTC

d_gene: NA
v_gene: TRBV7-7
j_gene: TRBJ1-2
abundance: NA
CDR3aa: CASSLAKTGTYGYTF
CDR3nt: TGTGCTAGCAGCTTGGCTAAGACAGGTACCTATGGCTACACCTTC

d_gene: TRBD2
v_gene: TRBV28
j_gene: TRBJ2-3
abundance: NA
CDR3aa: CASSSSGRIWTQYF
CDR3nt: TGTGCCAGCAGTTCTAGCGGGAGGATTTGGACGCAGTATTTT

d_gene: TRBD1
v_gene: TRBV5-1
j_gene: TRBJ1-1
abundance: NA
CDR3aa: CASSSWSTGINTEAFF
CDR3nt: TGCGCCAGCAGCTCTTGGTCGACAGGGATAAACACTGAAGCTTTCTTT